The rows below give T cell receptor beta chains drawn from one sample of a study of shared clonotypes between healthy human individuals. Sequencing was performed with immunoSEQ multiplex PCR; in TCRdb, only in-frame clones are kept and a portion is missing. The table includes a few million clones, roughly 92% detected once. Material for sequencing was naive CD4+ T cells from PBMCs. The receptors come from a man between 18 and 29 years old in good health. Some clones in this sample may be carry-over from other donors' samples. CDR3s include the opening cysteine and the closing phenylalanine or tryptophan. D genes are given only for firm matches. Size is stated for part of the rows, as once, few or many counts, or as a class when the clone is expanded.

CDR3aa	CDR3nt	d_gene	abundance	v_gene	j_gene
CASSPSQGGRYTEAFF	TGTGCCAGCTCACCATCGCAAGGGGGGCGGTACACTGAAGCTTTCTTT	NA	NA	TRBV18	TRBJ1-1
CASSQTTGGYGYTF	TGTGCCAGCAGCCAGACGACAGGGGGCTATGGCTACACCTTC	TRBD1	once	TRBV6-6	TRBJ1-2
CASSQDQVTSGKGGTQYF	TGTGCCAGCAGCCAAGACCAAGTAACTAGCGGGAAAGGCGGTACGCAGTATTTT	TRBD2	NA	TRBV4-2	TRBJ2-3
CASSPPSVDTQYF	TGTGCCAGCTCACCACCGTCGGTAGATACGCAGTATTTT	NA	NA	TRBV18	TRBJ2-3
CASSLVGRAGEQYF	TGTGCCAGCAGTCTTGTGGGCAGGGCTGGAGAGCAGTACTTC	NA	NA	TRBV27	TRBJ2-7
CAISESAGYHEQYF	TGTGCCATCAGTGAGTCCGCGGGTTACCACGAGCAGTACTTC	NA	once	TRBV10-3	TRBJ2-7
CATSRRDKGETQYF	TGTGCCACCAGCAGACGGGACAAGGGAGAGACCCAGTACTTC	NA	NA	TRBV15	TRBJ2-5
CASSSGTSGVMKQFF	TGTGCCAGCAGTTCCGGGACTAGCGGGGTAATGAAGCAGTTCTTC	TRBD2	NA	TRBV28	TRBJ2-1
CSVERLADFNEQFF	TGCAGCGTTGAAAGGCTAGCGGATTTTAATGAGCAGTTCTTC	TRBD2	NA	TRBV29-1	TRBJ2-1
CASSQGVSYEQYF	TGTGCCAGCAGCCAGGGAGTTTCCTACGAGCAGTACTTC	NA	NA	TRBV7-9	TRBJ2-7
CAWSPSTRWSNQPQHF	TGTGCCTGGAGTCCGTCCACAAGGTGGAGCAATCAGCCCCAGCATTTT	NA	few	TRBV30	TRBJ1-5
CASSLPTGGNTEAFF	TGTGCCAGCAGCTTGCCGACAGGCGGTAACACTGAAGCTTTCTTT	NA	NA	TRBV5-8	TRBJ1-1
CASSFAPAGRIGDTQYF	TGTGCCAGCAGCTTCGCCCCTGCAGGGAGGATTGGGGATACGCAGTATTTT	NA	NA	TRBV7-3	TRBJ2-3
CASLESHYSSYEQYF	TGTGCCAGCCTGGAGAGCCATTACAGCTCCTACGAGCAGTACTTC	NA	NA	TRBV2	TRBJ2-7
CASRGQGRTEAFF	TGTGCCAGCAGGGGACAGGGGCGCACTGAAGCTTTCTTT	TRBD1	NA	TRBV28	TRBJ1-1
CASSLGQGAQETQYF	TGTGCCAGCAGCTTGGGACAGGGCGCACAAGAGACCCAGTACTTC	TRBD1	NA	TRBV7-2	TRBJ2-5
CASSPNRGSYEQYF	TGTGCCAGCAGCCCTAACAGGGGGTCCTACGAGCAGTACTTC	TRBD1	NA	TRBV9	TRBJ2-7
CAKGLAGGGDEQFF	TGTGCCAAGGGACTAGCGGGAGGAGGCGATGAGCAGTTCTTC	TRBD2	NA	TRBV2	TRBJ2-1
CASSLRTDPDTQYF	TGCGCCAGCAGCTTAAGGACAGATCCAGATACGCAGTATTTT	NA	once	TRBV5-1	TRBJ2-3
CASSLAQGARTEAFF	TGTGCCAGCAGCTTGGCTCAGGGGGCAAGGACTGAAGCTTTCTTT	TRBD1	NA	TRBV5-4	TRBJ1-1
CASSSPPGWPSEAFF	TGTGCCAGCAGTTCACCCCCAGGGTGGCCATCTGAAGCTTTCTTT	NA	once	TRBV28	TRBJ1-1
CASSTLGRDYGYTF	TGTGCCAGCAGCACCCTGGGACGCGACTATGGCTACACCTTC	NA	NA	TRBV2	TRBJ1-2
CASSEGRRERAEAFF	TGTGCCAGCAGTGAGGGGCGGCGAGAACGCGCTGAAGCTTTCTTT	NA	NA	TRBV25-1	TRBJ1-1
CASSLGLDSLTDTQYF	TGCGCCAGCAGCTTGGGATTGGACAGCCTCACAGATACGCAGTATTTT	NA	NA	TRBV5-1	TRBJ2-3
CASRRPGQGYGYTF	TGTGCCAGTAGGAGGCCGGGACAGGGGTACGGCTACACCTTC	TRBD1	NA	TRBV19	TRBJ1-2
CASSLLGAGNTEAFF	TGTGCCAGCAGCTTATTGGGTGCGGGGAACACTGAAGCTTTCTTT	NA	NA	TRBV7-3	TRBJ1-1
CASSGRANVLTF	TGTGCCAGCAGCGGGAGGGCCAACGTCCTGACTTTC	NA	NA	TRBV7-3	TRBJ2-6
CASTTNPGLSGTYEQYF	TGCGCCAGCACCACTAACCCCGGCCTTAGCGGTACCTACGAGCAGTACTTC	NA	NA	TRBV4-1	TRBJ2-7
CATSSPRLARYEQYF	TGTGCCACCAGCAGTCCACGACTAGCGCGCTACGAGCAGTACTTC	TRBD2	NA	TRBV15	TRBJ2-7
CSARTGYEQYF	TGCAGTGCTAGGACAGGGTACGAGCAGTACTTC	TRBD1	NA	TRBV20-1	TRBJ2-7
CASSPRSGDGNTIYF	TGCGCCAGCAGCCCCCGGAGCGGTGATGGAAACACCATATATTTT	NA	NA	TRBV5-1	TRBJ1-3
CASSFRLGWSSTDTQYF	TGCGCCAGCAGCTTCCGTTTGGGCTGGTCTAGCACAGATACGCAGTATTTT	NA	NA	TRBV5-1	TRBJ2-3
CASTPVVIGTSGLTDTQYF	TGTGCCAGCACCCCCGTTGTCATAGGGACTAGCGGACTCACAGATACGCAGTATTTT	TRBD2	NA	TRBV7-9	TRBJ2-3
CSVTGTYNEQFF	TGCAGCGTAACCGGGACTTACAATGAGCAGTTCTTC	NA	NA	TRBV29-1	TRBJ2-1
CARRPGRGNTGELFF	TGTGCCAGGAGACCGGGACGGGGAAACACCGGGGAGCTGTTTTTT	NA	NA	TRBV27	TRBJ2-2
CASSLSGGGNTIYF	TGTGCCAGCAGTTTATCCGGGGGCGGGAACACCATATATTTT	NA	NA	TRBV28	TRBJ1-3
CASSPLGNEQFF	TGTGCCAGCTCACCACTCGGCAATGAGCAGTTCTTC	NA	NA	TRBV18	TRBJ2-1
CASSLTRDAGNTIYF	TGTGCCAGCAGCTTAACCAGGGACGCTGGAAACACCATATATTTT	NA	NA	TRBV11-2	TRBJ1-3
CASSPGGGAYEQYF	TGTGCCAGCAGCCCAGGGGGAGGGGCCTACGAGCAGTACTTC	NA	NA	TRBV13	TRBJ2-7
CASSLKAGVETQYF	TGCGCCAGCAGCTTAAAAGCGGGAGTAGAGACCCAGTACTTC	TRBD2	NA	TRBV5-1	TRBJ2-5
CASSSQDGLNTEAFF	TGTGCCAGCAGCTCCCAGGACGGACTGAACACTGAAGCTTTCTTT	NA	NA	TRBV7-8	TRBJ1-1
CASSIAGPYGYTF	TGTGCCAGTAGTATCGCGGGGCCCTATGGCTACACCTTC	NA	NA	TRBV19	TRBJ1-2
CASSLQHRANYGYTF	TGTGCCAGCAGTTTGCAACATCGTGCAAACTATGGCTACACCTTC	NA	once	TRBV27	TRBJ1-2
CASSKPGQGPGQPQHF	TGTGCCAGCAGTAAACCGGGACAGGGGCCAGGCCAGCCCCAGCATTTT	TRBD1	NA	TRBV28	TRBJ1-5
CASARDYPNTEAFF	TGTGCCAGTGCCAGGGACTATCCAAACACTGAAGCTTTCTTT	NA	NA	TRBV19	TRBJ1-1
CASSLRGNRYTDTQYF	TGTGCCAGCAGCTTAAGGGGGAACCGATACACAGATACGCAGTATTTT	NA	NA	TRBV7-6	TRBJ2-3
CASSWFGGSYGYTF	TGTGCCAGCAGTTGGTTCGGCGGGAGCTATGGCTACACCTTC	NA	NA	TRBV6-5	TRBJ1-2
CASSLGGDVTEAFF	TGTGCCAGCAGCTTGGGAGGGGACGTGACTGAAGCTTTCTTT	NA	NA	TRBV5-4	TRBJ1-1
CASSFAGTSVYNEQFF	TGTGCCAGCAGCTTTGCCGGGACTAGCGTTTACAATGAGCAGTTCTTC	TRBD2	NA	TRBV7-2	TRBJ2-1
CASSLWVGEAFF	TGTGCCAGTAGTTTGTGGGTCGGAGAAGCTTTCTTT	NA	once	TRBV19	TRBJ1-1